This T cell receptor beta chain was identified in a study of regulatory T cells in long-lasting Graves disease (dated by TCRdb to the early 2020s). Notes on the research overall: Antithyroid drugs had been taken for less than 3 months by newly diagnosed Graves' disease patients. Patients with persistent Graves' disease were compared with patients with newly diagnosed Graves' disease using TCR sequencing and RNA sequencing of peripheral blood. A total of some 33 samples were covered by TCR sequencing, comprising some 13 persistent and around 20 newly diagnosed Graves' disease patients. The study was registered as a clinical trial and conducted in China.

This clonotype occurred many times. Its binding antigen is unknown. No clone much larger than this one lies a single base away; base qualities are absent. Preparation of the library involved multiplex PCR. This sample was sequenced with an Illumina HiSeq 4000. CDR3 regions were amplified by Arm-PCR with iRepertoire HTBI primers to construct TCR beta libraries. Gel purification was performed on PCR products prior to sequencing. Turning to the authors' computational methods: Across samples, 60 to 75 TRBV and roughly 13 TRBJ segments were identified and used for gene usage analysis of CDR3 amino acid clonotypes. COPE and FqMerger were used to merge the filtered high-quality paired reads into contigs. BLAST was used to align contigs to IMGT TRBV, TRBD and TRBJ reference genes, with CDR3 defined following IMGT. Any clonotype with a frequency above 0.1% was counted as a highly expanded clone. Shannon entropy served as the measure of repertoire diversity, while the Gini coefficient captured V-J evenness. A clonotype was considered public if more than one individual shared it. Using fastp trimming at Q25 and MiXCR clonotype assembly, TCRdb reanalyzed the public sequencing data and kept in-frame beta chains. Identical CDR3 protein sequences are pooled into one entry, listed with their most common genes and DNA. These V and J calls rely on TCRdb rather than the paper's analysis. The sample records under 400,000 distinct CDR3 sequences, around 17% of which are singletons. The ten biggest clones cover approximately 30% of the sample.

Results and caveats for the whole study, not just this receptor: Patients with persistent disease shared more public clonotypes (under 3,000) than newly diagnosed patients did (nearly 1,000). Persistent disease showed preferential use of TRBV28, TRBJ1-2 and TRBJ2-5, whereas newly diagnosed disease favored TRBV20-1 and TRBJ2-1. Because the primary lesion, thyroid tissue, could not be accessed, the study looked at peripheral blood alone. Only the TCR beta chain was sequenced and analyzed. The small sample size was acknowledged by the authors as a limitation that may reduce accuracy. Lower TCR Shannon entropy and fewer highly expanded clones were observed in persistent Graves' disease patients than in newly diagnosed patients, which suggested clonal expansion.

The intended sense of this specimen's time point label: newly diagnosed GD, antithyroid drugs for less than 3 months. For both TCR sequencing and RNA sequencing, RNA was extracted from PBMCs in TRIzol. The diagnosis of Graves' disease was made according to American Thyroid Association guidelines. Patients were recruited from an endocrinology department in Xi'an, China. From each patient, nine milliliters of peripheral blood was collected into an EDTA anticoagulant tube. PBMCs were isolated by Ficoll Paque Plus density gradient separation without further T cell sorting. RNA quality was checked with an Agilent 2100 Bioanalyzer and agarose gel, and concentration with a NanoDrop 2000. V is cut back by 3 bases and J by 5 bases, with 3 bases in the junction unmatched. The CDR3, from cysteine to phenylalanine, totals 14 residues. The only DNA kept is the CDR3, 42 bases in frame from the first base. CDR1 is given as DFQATT and CDR2 as SNEGSKA, both from the germline V gene (reference sequence).

The sample also formed part of further work on T cells in Graves' hyperthyroidism and ophthalmopathy. Per the second study: Stable Graves' hyperthyroidism was defined as the absence of progression to ophthalmopathy over 18 months of follow-up. The hyperthyroidism patients were between 18 and 65 years old and newly diagnosed, with a disease duration of less than 2 months. Exclusion was applied to patients with uncontrolled infections, other autoimmune diseases, pregnancy or lactation. Diagnoses were established on the basis of clinical symptoms, serum thyroxine and TRAb, thyroid ultrasound, and orbital computed tomography. A first-round RT-PCR of the TCR CDR3 used the HTBI primer set with the Qiagen OneStep RT-PCR kit. Most expanded thyroid clonotypes (frequency above 0.001) were also found in blood, which suggests that blood repertoires may mirror thyroid immune responses. A model built on a 13 V-J signature distinguished ophthalmopathy from stable hyperthyroidism, reaching about 88% sensitivity and 81.08% specificity in cross-validation and 80%/75% in testing. In validation, the model predicted progression to ophthalmopathy with about 71% sensitivity and 72% to 85% specificity, a median of roughly seven months before onset. TCR V-J signatures able to tell the groups apart were searched for in a discovery cohort of 90 to 100 patients, of whom more than 40 had Graves' ophthalmopathy and 57 had stable Graves' hyperthyroidism. Prospective prediction of ophthalmopathy was tested in an independent validation cohort of some 19 hyperthyroidism patients and 17 patients who later progressed to ophthalmopathy. The approximately 90 discovery patients were divided at random into training and test sets in a 7:3 ratio. The study also compared thyroid tissue and blood T-cell repertoires from a handful of Graves' hyperthyroidism patients. After blood sampling, hyperthyroidism patients were treated with methimazole at a starting dose of 30 mg daily, and ophthalmopathy patients were treated with high-dose intravenous methylprednisolone. Libraries were constructed in a second round of multiplex PCR, after which size selection and purification were carried out. Sequencing of the libraries was done on an Illumina HiSeq2000 using paired-end 100 bp reads. SOAPnuke was used to process the raw data, throwing out any read that contained adapters or uncalled bases, had a mean Phred below 15, or lacked an exact constant-primer or identifier match. High-quality paired reads were merged with COPE v1.2.5, and unique nucleotide sequences were defined as clonotypes. MiTCR v1.1 was used to align clonotypes to the IMGT TRBV, TRBD and TRBJ reference segments. The analysis was restricted to V-J combinations with a frequency above 0.0001, which together covered 99.2% of the repertoires. The TCS score was defined as the ratio of F50 (clonal expansion) to E x V (chaos), calculated using BLOSUM62-based TCRdist between CDR3 peptides within each V-J. Welch's t-statistics and random forest reduced 514 V-J features to fewer than 15, which were used in a naive Bayes classifier (R e1071). No statistical method was used to fix the sample size in advance, and group allocation was not hidden from the investigators. TCR Vbeta CDR3 sequencing of some 140 peripheral blood samples (under 45 ophthalmopathy, 70 to 85 hyperthyroidism and approximately 17 progressor patients) is reported in the paper.

The chain is made from TRBV20-1 and TRBJ2-2, with 10 bases in between that match TRBD1. The source was peripheral blood mononuclear cells (PBMCs), collected at new diagnosis, from a patient treated with antithyroid drugs. This clonotype was sampled from a man between 40 and 49 years old with Graves disease. Donor details come from another sample of the same person, matched by shared clones. The CDR3 corresponds to CSASGGQGTGELFF. The base sequence is TGCAGTGCTAGTGGGGGACAGGGGACCGGGGAGCTGTTTTTT.